These 7 T cell receptor beta chains were sequenced from one sample in a study of T cells in Graves' hyperthyroidism and ophthalmopathy. RNA transcripts were the template for amplifying TCR beta CDR3 regions. Carried out on the TCR CDR3, a first-round RT-PCR used the HTBI primer set. TCRdb reprocessed the multiplex PCR reads with MiXCR, giving one entry per CDR3 protein. The table has approximately 510,000 distinct CDR3 sequences, 40% to 50% seen once. The sample comprised peripheral blood or thyroid tissue (not recorded which). Source of these receptors: an adult woman with Graves' disease, either hyperthyroidism or ophthalmopathy (not recorded which).

This clonotype was counted at least ten times. J is TRBJ1-1 and V is TRBV2; D call uncertain. Germline V gene sequence: CDR1 SNHLY, CDR2 FYNNEI. Trimming took 0 bases from V and 10 from J, leaving 6 bases between them. This CDR3 contains 11 residues. The CDR3 spells CASSEAGGAFF. The CDR3 DNA is TGTGCCAGCAGTGAAGCAGGTGGAGCTTTCTTT.

This clonotype was picked up many times. The chain carries TRBV7-2 and TRBJ1-1; D remains unclear. The length of the CDR3 is 15 residues. Deletions cut 3 bases from V and 1 base from J, with 12 bases between. Germline V lookup: CDR1 SGHTA, CDR2 FQGNSA. The CDR3 DNA follows: TGTGCCAGCAGCTTCGGCCGGAGGTGGAACACTGAAGCTTTCTTT. Translated: CASSFGRRWNTEAFF.

This clonotype was counted at least ten times. The chain employs TRBV20-1 and TRBJ1-1; D uncertain. Trimming pared 0 bases from V and 1 base from J, leaving 9 bases between. Germline V lookup: CDR1 DFQATT, CDR2 SNEGSKA (reference sequence). The CDR3 consists of 14 residues. CDR3 region: CSARDLKSNTEAFF. The CDR3, as DNA: TGCAGTGCTAGAGATTTGAAGTCGAACACTGAAGCTTTCTTT.

This sequence joins TRBV11-2 and TRBJ1-1; TRBD1 aligns across 9 bases. The J segment lost 3 bases and the V segment lost 5 bases, leaving 7 bases of the junction unmatched. The germline V gene encodes CDR1 SGHAT and CDR2 FQNNGV. The CDR3 is 15 residues long. CDR3 nucleotides: TGTGCCAGCAGCCCTGGGACAGGGACGGACACTGAAGCTTTCTTT. Its protein product is CASSPGTGTDTEAFF.

This clonotype came up many times. The chain has TRBV5-6 and TRBJ1-6; D is undetermined. This CDR3 is built from 16 residues. Germline-derived CDR1 and CDR2 are SGHDT and YYEEEE. The ends were cut back, 4 bases at V and 2 bases at J, with 13 bases in the middle. DNA for the CDR3: TGTGCCAGCAGCGGGAGGGCAGGCGCCTATAATTCACCCCTCCACTTT. Its translation: CASSGRAGAYNSPLHF.

This clonotype was counted only a few times. Relative to the germline gene, one junction end is altered; a read error may explain this. The genes are TRBV28 and TRBJ2-7, with TRBD2 matching 12 bases. From germline, CDR1 is MDHEN and CDR2 SYDVKM. The CDR3 consists of 16 residues. This chain's CDR3 is CASSSTTSGSVYEQYF. Here the CDR3 DNA reads TGTGCCAGCAGTTCGACGACTAGCGGGAGTGTCTACGAACAGTACTTC.

This clonotype has ten or more counts. The chain uses TRBV19 and TRBJ1-2, with D tentatively TRBD1 (5 bases). The germline gives CDR1 LNHDA, CDR2 SQIVND (reference sequence). Trimming took off 5 bases at V and 2 bases at J, with 12 bases between the two ends. This CDR3 region has 14 residues. The CDR3 sequence: CASSVRTPNYGYTF. For the CDR3, the DNA is TGTGCCAGTAGTGTCAGGACACCGAACTATGGCTACACCTTC. Full variable domain (missing parts from reference TRBV19 and TRBJ1-2): DGGITQSPKYLFRKEGQNVTLSCEQNLNHDAMYWYRQDPGQGLRLIYYSQIVNDFQKGDIAEGYSVSREKKESFPLTVTSAQKNPTAFYLCASSVRTPNYGYTFGSGTRLTVV.